This entry describes one T cell receptor beta chain. Its matching antigen is unknown. Repertoires were generated with immunoSEQ multiplex PCR, while TCRdb's copy carries only in-frame clones and drops some. The sample lists 240,000 or so clones, approximately 87% seen once, with over 8.5% in the top ten. Regarding treatment: about 20 received Ad26.COV2.S at low or high dose, single or two shots; about 5 received placebo; per-sample allocation not given. Day 63 following the first vaccine or placebo injection was when the samples were taken. This vaccine is an Ad26 vector that expresses the Wuhan-strain SARS-CoV-2 spike. Germline CDR1 is LNHDA and CDR2 is SQIVND (reference sequence). The CDR3 has 15 amino acids. Trimming removed 8 bases from V and 2 bases from J, with 16 bases in between. The data belong to a study of Ad26.COV2.S vaccination and SARS-CoV-2 variants. Study-level background: Of the COV1001 trial arms, the Ad26.COV2.S arm included the donor. Intramuscular Ad26.COV2.S doses were given once or twice, 56 days apart. Study-wide results and limits: Substantial breadth was reportedly displayed by spike-specific CD8+ and CD4+ T cell responses after vaccination.

The receptor was derived from a person between 18 and 65 years old who received the Ad26.COV2.S COVID-19 vaccine or a placebo. V is TRBV19 and J is TRBJ2-1, with D tentatively TRBD2 (7 bases). Material: peripheral blood, obtained in a trial of Ad26.COV2.S vaccine versus placebo. CDR3 protein: CASSLRGGAYNEQFF. CDR3 coding DNA: TGTGCCAGTTCACTTAGGGGGGGCGCCTACAATGAGCAGTTCTTC.